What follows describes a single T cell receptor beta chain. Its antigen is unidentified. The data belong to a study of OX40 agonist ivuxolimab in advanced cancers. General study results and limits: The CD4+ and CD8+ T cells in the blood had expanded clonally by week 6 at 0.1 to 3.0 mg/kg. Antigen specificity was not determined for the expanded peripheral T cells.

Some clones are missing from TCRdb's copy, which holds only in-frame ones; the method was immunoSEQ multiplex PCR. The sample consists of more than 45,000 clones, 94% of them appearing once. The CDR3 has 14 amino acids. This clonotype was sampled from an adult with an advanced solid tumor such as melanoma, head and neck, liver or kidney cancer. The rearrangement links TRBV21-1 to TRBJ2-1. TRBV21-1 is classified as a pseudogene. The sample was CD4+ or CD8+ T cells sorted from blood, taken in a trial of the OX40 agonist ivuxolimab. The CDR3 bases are TGTGCCAGCTGCTTCCAGAAGCCTTACAATGAGCAGTTCTTC. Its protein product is CASCFQKPYNEQFF.